This T cell receptor beta chain was profiled in a study of blood T cell repertoires in COVID-19. Sequencing used immunoSEQ multiplex PCR; TCRdb keeps in-frame clones, though not all of them. The sample lists a few hundred thousand clones; around 87% were seen once. The V and J ends lost 3 bases and 7 bases respectively, with 12 bases between them. Germline lookup yields CDR1 MDHEN and CDR2 SYDVKM. The CDR3 runs to 13 residues. This clone was counted once. This clonotype was obtained from a woman between 45 and 65 years old with acute or convalescent COVID-19. The sequenced sample was peripheral blood. The rearrangement links TRBV28 to TRBJ1-2; possible D gene TRBD1, 5 bases. CDR3 DNA: TGTGCCAGCAGTTTGTTCACAGGTTTTGGCTACACCTTC. This sequence encodes CASSLFTGFGYTF.